The 21 T cell receptor beta chains listed next were all sequenced from one sample in a study of blood T cell repertoires in COVID-19. TCRdb's copy holds only in-frame clones and misses some; the assay was immunoSEQ multiplex PCR. The sample contains over 150,000 clones, more than 65% of which appear only once. Specimen: peripheral blood. All receptors derive from a woman of 80 years or more with active or convalescent COVID-19.

The chain combines TRBV10-3 with TRBJ2-5, with D possibly TRBD1 on 6 matching bases. The CDR3 is 12 amino acids. V gave up 4 bases and J gave up 5 bases, with 8 bases separating them. Germline CDR1 is ENHRY and CDR2 is SYGVKD. In nucleotides, the CDR3 is TGTGCCATCAGTGCGAGGGGGGAGACCCAGTACTTC. This gives the protein CAISARGETQYF.

In this sample, this clone turned up once. The rearrangement links TRBV5-1 to TRBJ2-4; 7 nucleotides align to TRBD2. Unmatched junction bases numbered 11, after V lost 3 bases and J lost 8 bases. This CDR3 region has 15 residues. The germline V gene encodes CDR1 SGHRS and CDR2 YFSETQ. This CDR3 is CASSSLTGAGDIQYF. In DNA, the CDR3 is TGCGCCAGCAGCTCTCTAACTGGGGCGGGGGACATTCAGTACTTC.

This clone was seen once. The V call is TRBV6-5, the J call TRBJ1-1; D gene unclear. Trimming left V 6 bases short and J 4 bases short, with 6 bases between. This CDR3 has 11 amino acids. Germline V gene sequence: CDR1 MNHEY, CDR2 SVGAGI. CDR3 amino acids: CASSRSTEAFF. CDR3 in DNA: TGTGCCAGCAGCCGGAGCACTGAAGCTTTCTTT.

The rearrangement joins TRBV18 to TRBJ1-6; D not resolved. CDR1 is KGHSH, CDR2 LQKENI, per germline. Trimming shortened V by 2 bases and J by 8 bases, and 16 bases separated the two germline ends. The CDR3 loop spans 16 amino acids. The CDR3 is CASSPIRPVEDSPLHF. The CDR3 region has the DNA TGTGCCAGCTCACCAATTCGCCCGGTAGAAGATTCACCCCTCCACTTT.

V gene TRBV9 combines with J gene TRBJ1-2, with D maybe TRBD1 (5 bases). The CDR3 covers 15 residues. Trimming stripped 8 bases from V and 0 bases from J, with 17 bases between. Germline values: CDR1 SGDLS, CDR2 YYNGEE. DNA for the CDR3: TGTGCCAGTCAAGGGGTGGGGAATTCTAACTATGGCTACACCTTC. Its protein product is CASQGVGNSNYGYTF.

The chain recombines TRBV5-4 with TRBJ1-2; 8 bases map to TRBD1. CDR1 is SGHNT and CDR2 is YYREEE in the germline V gene (reference sequence). Germline trimming cut 4 bases from V and 3 bases from J; bases unmatched to any gene: 5. The CDR3 runs 14 residues. In nucleotides, the CDR3 is TGTGCCAGCAGCGCCGGGACAGGATACTATGGCTACACCTTC. It translates to CASSAGTGYYGYTF.

The gene calls are TRBV5-6 and TRBJ2-2, with D possibly matching TRBD2 (6 bases). This CDR3 contains 14 residues. The germline gives CDR1 SGHDT, CDR2 YYEEEE. The V gene lost 3 bases and the J gene lost 6 bases, with 12 bases spanning the gap. The CDR3 coding sequence is TGTGCCAGCAGCTGGGAGGTTTACGCCGGGGAGCTGTTTTTT. Amino acid sequence: CASSWEVYAGELFF.

The chain carries TRBV9 and TRBJ2-2; the match to TRBD2 covers 11 bases. Per the germline V gene, CDR1 is SGDLS and CDR2 is YYNGEE. The V gene end was trimmed by 0 bases and the J gene end by 3 bases; junction bases not matched to a gene: 4. The CDR3 spans 17 residues. CDR3 nucleotides: TGTGCCAGCAGCGTAGTTCCTAGCGGGAGGCACACCGGGGAGCTGTTTTTT. It encodes CASSVVPSGRHTGELFF.

This chain uses TRBV5-1 with TRBJ2-5, with D possibly matching TRBD1 (6 bases). V was pared by 7 bases and J by 3 bases, with 13 bases between. The CDR3 has 13 amino acids. CDR1 is SGHRS and CDR2 is YFSETQ in the germline V gene. CDR3 nucleotide sequence: TGCGCCAGCGCTAGGACAGAAAAAGAGACCCAGTACTTC. Its protein product is CASARTEKETQYF.

The chain has TRBV28 and TRBJ2-3, with D unclear. The V gene lost 5 bases and the J gene lost 3 bases, with 9 bases spanning the gap. The CDR3 loop spans 13 amino acids. CDR1 and CDR2 from the germline V gene are MDHEN and SYDVKM. CDR3 nucleotides: TGTGCCAGCAGTGTCCCCCCAACAGATACGCAGTATTTT. It codes for CASSVPPTDTQYF.

This clone was seen only once. V usage is TRBV2 and J usage is TRBJ1-6, with D perhaps TRBD1 (6 bases). V was shortened by 5 bases and J by 7 bases, with 12 bases between the two germline ends. The CDR3 covers 14 residues. The V gene's germline CDR1 is SNHLY and CDR2 FYNNEI. The CDR3 protein is CASSWDTTNSPLHF. CDR3 nucleotide sequence: TGTGCCAGCAGTTGGGACACAACGAATTCACCCCTCCACTTT.

The chain recombines TRBV7-6 with TRBJ2-7; 8 bases are a match to TRBD2. The length of the CDR3 is 15 residues. Germline-derived CDR1 and CDR2 are SGHVS and FNYEAQ. The J segment lost 5 bases and the V segment lost 4 bases, leaving 10 bases of the junction unmatched. The CDR3 DNA reads as TGTGCCAGCAGCTCTCCGTCAAGCGGGAGTCACGAGCAGTACTTC. This encodes CASSSPSSGSHEQYF.

This rearrangement joins TRBV7-8 to TRBJ2-3; a possible D gene is TRBD1 (5 bases). Trimming stripped 1 base from V and 2 bases from J, with 10 bases between. Germline CDR1 is SGHVS and CDR2 is FQNEAQ. This CDR3 is 15 amino acids long. The CDR3 DNA reads TGTGCCAGCAGCTTAGTGGCAGGGTACACAGATACGCAGTATTTT. This encodes CASSLVAGYTDTQYF.

This chain joins TRBV5-1 and TRBJ1-2; a possible D gene is TRBD1 (5 bases). Trimming removed 5 bases from V and 6 bases from J, with 17 bases in between. Germline lookup yields CDR1 SGHRS and CDR2 YFSETQ. This CDR3 is built from 14 residues. This CDR3 reads CASRPGSGVNGYTF. The CDR3 bases are TGCGCCAGCAGACCAGGGTCGGGTGTGAATGGCTACACCTTC.

This chain uses TRBV6-1 with TRBJ2-7; a weak D match, TRBD2 (5 bases). CDR3 length: 14 residues. The V end was cut by 1 base, the J end by 3 bases, with 10 bases between. Germline V gives CDR1 MNHNS, CDR2 SASEGT. DNA for the CDR3: TGTGCCAGCAGTGAAGGTCCGGGGATCTACGAGCAGTACTTC. Translation gives CASSEGPGIYEQYF.

In DNA, the CDR3 is TGCAGCGTTGGCAGACTTAACACTGAAGCTTTCTTT. Encoded protein: CSVGRLNTEAFF. V and J are TRBV29-1 and TRBJ1-1; D unclear. In germline, CDR1 is SQVTM, CDR2 ANQGSEA. CDR3 length: 12 residues. V dropped 4 bases and J dropped 2 bases, with 8 bases sitting between them.

The V call is TRBV7-9, the J call TRBJ2-5, with a possible D match to TRBD2 (5 bases). Looked up from germline, CDR1 is SEHNR and CDR2 is FQNEAQ (reference sequence). This CDR3 is 12 amino acids long. V shed 6 bases and J shed 11 bases, with 16 bases lying between them. CDR3 sequence (DNA): TGTGCCAGCAGTCAAACGGAGTGGGAGCAGTACTTC. Translated: CASSQTEWEQYF.

This clone was seen more than once but under ten times. The rearrangement uses TRBV7-2 and TRBJ2-2, with a weak D call TRBD1 (6 bases). Germline CDR1 is SGHTA and CDR2 is FQGNSA. The V gene lost 5 bases and the J gene lost 3 bases, with 16 bases spanning the gap. CDR3 length equals 16 residues. CDR3 coding DNA: TGTGCCAGCAGCCGCCAGGCAGGGGTCGACACCGGGGAGCTGTTTTTT. Its protein product is CASSRQAGVDTGELFF.

The chain is built from TRBV7-3 and TRBJ2-2; D perhaps matches TRBD2 (5 bases). Deletions cut 2 bases from V and 5 bases from J, with 12 bases between. The CDR3 covers 15 residues. Germline-derived CDR1 and CDR2 are SGHTA and FQGTGA. As DNA, the CDR3 is TGTGCCAGCAGCTTACTTGGGAGCCGGACCGGGGAGCTGTTTTTT. Its translation is CASSLLGSRTGELFF.

This chain joins TRBV5-1 and TRBJ2-1; weak D call: TRBD2 (5 bases). The V gene's germline CDR1 is SGHRS and CDR2 YFSETQ. This CDR3 region has 13 residues. With 0 bases removed from V and 7 bases from J, the gap between germline ends came to 8 bases. The CDR3 DNA sequence: TGCGCCAGCAGCTTGGAGCCGGGGAATGAGCAGTTCTTC. Amino acids: CASSLEPGNEQFF.

The chain links TRBV10-3 to TRBJ2-1; TRBD2 aligns across 9 bases. This CDR3 region has 18 residues. J lost 0 bases, V lost 0 bases, and 6 bases had no gene match. Germline CDR1 and CDR2: ENHRY and SYGVKD. CDR3 nucleotides: TGTGCCATCAGTGAGTCGTGGCCTAGCGGGACCTCCTACAATGAGCAGTTCTTC. This codes for CAISESWPSGTSYNEQFF.